The sequence of this T cell receptor (beta chain) was determined in a study of regulatory T cells in long-lasting Graves disease. At the level of the study: Newly diagnosed Graves' patients had under 3 months of antithyroid drugs. Overall study findings and caveats: Possibly, accuracy suffered from the small sample size.

There are 16 residues in the CDR3. Looked up from germline, CDR1 is SGHAT and CDR2 is FQNNGV. V lost 5 bases, J lost 1 base, and 16 bases lay in between. Through Arm-PCR of CDR3 regions and iRepertoire HTBI primers, TCR beta libraries were built. TCRdb called the multiplex PCR reads again in MiXCR, with one record for every CDR3 protein. The sample yields some 330,000 distinct CDR3 sequences, approximately 12% seen once. Time point of the sample: newly diagnosed GD, antithyroid drugs for less than 3 months. Construction of the TCR library relied on RNA isolated from PBMCs. This clonotype was picked up many times. Its target is unknown. Separately, the same data were catalogued under a study of T cells in Graves' hyperthyroidism and ophthalmopathy. That work contributes: Primed by the HTBI set, a first-round RT-PCR was run on the TCR CDR3.

The chain uses TRBV11-2 and TRBJ2-3, with D tentatively TRBD2 (6 bases). The clonotype originates from a woman aged 18-29 years with Graves disease. Source: peripheral blood mononuclear cells (PBMCs), taken at new diagnosis, from a patient treated with antithyroid drugs. CDR3 residues: CASSLPGERGTDTQYF. The CDR3 coding sequence is TGTGCCAGCAGCCTCCCCGGTGAGCGGGGCACAGATACGCAGTATTTT.